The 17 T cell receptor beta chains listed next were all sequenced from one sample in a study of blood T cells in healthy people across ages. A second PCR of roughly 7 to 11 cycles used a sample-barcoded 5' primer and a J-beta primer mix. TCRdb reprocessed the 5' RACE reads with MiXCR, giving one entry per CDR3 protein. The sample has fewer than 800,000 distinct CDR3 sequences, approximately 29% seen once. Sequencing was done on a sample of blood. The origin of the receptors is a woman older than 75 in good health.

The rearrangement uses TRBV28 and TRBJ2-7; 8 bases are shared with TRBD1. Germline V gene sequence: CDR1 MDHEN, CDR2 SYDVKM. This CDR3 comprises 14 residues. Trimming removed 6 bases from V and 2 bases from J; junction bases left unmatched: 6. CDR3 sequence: CASRPPGGPYEQYF. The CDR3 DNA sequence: TGTGCCAGCAGGCCCCCAGGGGGCCCCTACGAGCAGTACTTC.

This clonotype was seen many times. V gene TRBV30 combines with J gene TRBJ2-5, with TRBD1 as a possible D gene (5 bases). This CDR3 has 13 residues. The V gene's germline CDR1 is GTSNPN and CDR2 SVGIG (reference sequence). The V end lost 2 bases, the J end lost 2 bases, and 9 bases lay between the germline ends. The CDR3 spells CAWSLGPQETQYF. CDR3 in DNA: TGTGCCTGGAGTTTGGGGCCTCAAGAGACCCAGTACTTC.

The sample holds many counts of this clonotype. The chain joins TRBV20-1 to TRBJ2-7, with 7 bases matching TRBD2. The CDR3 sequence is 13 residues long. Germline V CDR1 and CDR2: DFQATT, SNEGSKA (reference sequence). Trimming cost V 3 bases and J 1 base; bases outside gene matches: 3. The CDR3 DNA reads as TGCAGTGCTAGCGGGGGGACTTCCTACGAGCAGTACTTC. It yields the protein CSASGGTSYEQYF.

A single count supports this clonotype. The CDR3, as DNA: TGTGCCAGCAGTCTGAGGCCGGAGGGGGCTGGAACTAGCGGATCCTACGAGCAGTACTTC. This encodes CASSLRPEGAGTSGSYEQYF. The rearrangement links TRBV6-1 to TRBJ2-7; the D gene is possibly TRBD2 (8 bases). Germline CDR1 and CDR2: MNHNS and SASEGT. The CDR3 consists of 20 residues. V was cut by 5 bases and J by 1 base, with 30 bases left in between.

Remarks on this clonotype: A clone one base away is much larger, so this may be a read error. CDR3 protein: CASSYRLAQENEQYF. The CDR3, as DNA: TGTGCCAGCAGCTACAGACTAGCCCAGGAAAATGAGCAGTACTTC. The genes are TRBV11-2 and TRBJ2-1; TRBD2 matches at 7 bases. TRBJ2-7 explains the end of the DNA better; the J call may be wrong. Germline V gene sequence: CDR1 SGHAT, CDR2 FQNNGV. The CDR3 runs 15 residues.

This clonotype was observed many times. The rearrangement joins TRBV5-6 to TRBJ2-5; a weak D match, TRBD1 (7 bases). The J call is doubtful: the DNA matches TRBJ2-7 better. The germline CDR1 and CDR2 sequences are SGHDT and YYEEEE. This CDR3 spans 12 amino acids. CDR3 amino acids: CASSAGQTEQYF. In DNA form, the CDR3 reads TGTGCCAGCAGCGCGGGACAGACCGAGCAGTACTTC.

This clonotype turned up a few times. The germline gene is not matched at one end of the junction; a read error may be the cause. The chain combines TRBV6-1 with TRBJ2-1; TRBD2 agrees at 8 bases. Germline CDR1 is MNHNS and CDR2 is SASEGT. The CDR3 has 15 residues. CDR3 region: CTSSEATSGNNEQFF. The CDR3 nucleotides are TGTACCAGCAGTGAAGCTACTAGCGGAAACAATGAGCAGTTCTTC.

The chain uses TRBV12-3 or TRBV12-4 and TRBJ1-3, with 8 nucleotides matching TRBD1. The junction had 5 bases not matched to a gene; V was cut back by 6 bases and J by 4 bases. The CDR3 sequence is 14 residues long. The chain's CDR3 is CASRSDRAGNTIYF. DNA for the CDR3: TGTGCCAGCAGATCGGACAGGGCGGGAAACACCATATATTTT.

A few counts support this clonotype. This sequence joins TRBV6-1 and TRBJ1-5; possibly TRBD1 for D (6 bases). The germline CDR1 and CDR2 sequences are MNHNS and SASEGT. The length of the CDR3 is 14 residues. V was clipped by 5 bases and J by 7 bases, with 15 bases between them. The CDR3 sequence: CASSTEGGRQPQHF. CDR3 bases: TGTGCCAGCAGTACAGAAGGGGGAAGGCAGCCCCAGCATTTT.

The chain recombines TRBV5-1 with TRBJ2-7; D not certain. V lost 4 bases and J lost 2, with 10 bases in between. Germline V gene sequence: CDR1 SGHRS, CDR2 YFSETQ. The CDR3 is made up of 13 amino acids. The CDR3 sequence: CASSPDGPYEQYF. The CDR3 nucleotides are TGCGCCAGCAGCCCGGACGGTCCCTACGAGCAGTACTTC.

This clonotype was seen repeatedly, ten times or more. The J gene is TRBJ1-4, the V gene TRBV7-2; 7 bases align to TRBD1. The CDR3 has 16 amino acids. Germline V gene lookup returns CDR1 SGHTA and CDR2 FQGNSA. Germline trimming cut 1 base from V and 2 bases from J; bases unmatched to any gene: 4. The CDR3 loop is CASSLGLTGTNEKLFF. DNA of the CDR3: TGTGCCAGCAGCTTAGGCCTGACAGGGACTAATGAAAAACTGTTTTTT.

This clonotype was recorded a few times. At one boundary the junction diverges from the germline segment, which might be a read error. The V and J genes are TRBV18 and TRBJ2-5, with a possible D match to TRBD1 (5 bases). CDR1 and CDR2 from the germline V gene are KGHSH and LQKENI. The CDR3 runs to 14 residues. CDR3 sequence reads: CASPPSSGQETQYF. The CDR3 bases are TGTGCCAGCCCACCAAGCTCAGGGCAGGAGACCCAGTACTTC.

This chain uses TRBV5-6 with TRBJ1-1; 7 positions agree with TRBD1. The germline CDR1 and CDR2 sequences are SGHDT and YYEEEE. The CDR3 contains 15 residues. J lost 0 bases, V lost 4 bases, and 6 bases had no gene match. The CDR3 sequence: CASSQARGLNTEAFF. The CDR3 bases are TGTGCCAGCAGCCAGGCTAGGGGGCTGAACACTGAAGCTTTCTTT.

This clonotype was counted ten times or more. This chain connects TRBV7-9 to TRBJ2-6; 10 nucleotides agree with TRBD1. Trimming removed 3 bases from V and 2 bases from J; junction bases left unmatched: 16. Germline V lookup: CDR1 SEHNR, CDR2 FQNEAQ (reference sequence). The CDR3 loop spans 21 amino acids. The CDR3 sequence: CASSFEGGGTGVGTGANVLTF. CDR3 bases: TGTGCCAGCAGCTTCGAAGGAGGCGGGACAGGGGTAGGCACTGGGGCCAACGTCCTGACTTTC.

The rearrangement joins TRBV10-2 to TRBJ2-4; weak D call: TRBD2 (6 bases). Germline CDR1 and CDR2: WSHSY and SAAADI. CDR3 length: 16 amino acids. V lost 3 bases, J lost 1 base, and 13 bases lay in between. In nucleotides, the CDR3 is TGCGCCAGCAGTGAACCAAACGGGGGTGCCAAAAACATTCAGTACTTC. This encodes CASSEPNGGAKNIQYF.

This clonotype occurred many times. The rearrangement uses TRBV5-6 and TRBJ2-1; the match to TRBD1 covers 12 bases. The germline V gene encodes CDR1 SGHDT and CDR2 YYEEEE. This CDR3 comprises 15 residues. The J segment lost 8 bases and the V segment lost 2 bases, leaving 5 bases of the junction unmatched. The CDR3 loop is CASSFGTGGTDEQFF. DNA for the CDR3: TGTGCCAGCAGCTTCGGGACAGGGGGCACGGATGAGCAGTTCTTC.

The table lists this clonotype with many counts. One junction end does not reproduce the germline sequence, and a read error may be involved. The CDR3 DNA is TGTGCTAGCAGCCCACGTCGGACAGGGACCAATGAGCAGTTCTTC. Its translation: CASSPRRTGTNEQFF. The rearrangement uses TRBV5-4 and TRBJ2-1; 8 nucleotides align to TRBD1. Germline values: CDR1 SGHNT, CDR2 YYREEE (reference sequence). This CDR3 spans 15 amino acids.